This is a list of T cell receptor beta chains from one sample in a study of CD8+CD57+ T cells in acquired aplastic anemia. TCRdb analysed the reads with MiXCR anew, one entry per CDR3 protein. The table has about 210,000 distinct CDR3 sequences, under 65% seen once. Sequenced material: sorted CD4+, CD8+, or CD8+CD57+ T cells (not recorded which) from PBMCs. The receptors stem from a human donor in good health. The CDR3 runs from the conserved cysteine through the conserved F or W. D genes are given only for firm matches. Size values are once, few and many counts, or a class for expanded clones, and some rows have none.

v_call	j_call	clone_size	d_call	cdr3_nt	cdr3_aa
TRBV2	TRBJ2-1	.	TRBD1	TGTGCCAGCTTGGTTACAGGGGCCTACAATGAGCAGTTCTTC	CASLVTGAYNEQFF
TRBV9	TRBJ1-2	.	.	TGTGCCAGCAGCGCACAGGGATGGTATGGCTACACCTTC	CASSAQGWYGYTF
TRBV6-5	TRBJ1-6	.	.	TGTGCCAGCAGCCAACGACGAACGCATTCACCCCTCCACTTT	CASSQRRTHSPLHF
TRBV12-3/TRBV12-4	TRBJ1-6	few	TRBD1	TGTGCCAGCCAATGGGACAGCACGAATTCACCCCTCCACTTT	CASQWDSTNSPLHF
TRBV25-1	TRBJ1-1	.	.	TGTGCCAGCAGTTTTTTGGGTTTTGAAGCTTTCTTT	CASSFLGFEAFF
TRBV7-8	TRBJ1-4	once	.	TGTGCCAGCAGCCCAGAGGGGGGGGCAGAAAAACTGTTTTTT	CASSPEGGAEKLFF
TRBV20-1	TRBJ1-2	many	.	TGCAGTGGGGAACCACGTTCCGGCACCTTC	CSGEPRSGTF
TRBV29-1	TRBJ1-2	.	.	TGCAGCGTTGAAGGATACGGACATGGCTACACCTTC	CSVEGYGHGYTF
TRBV19	TRBJ2-7	few	.	TGTGCCAGTAGTGCCTGGACATTCTACGAGCAGTACTTC	CASSAWTFYEQYF
TRBV20-1	TRBJ1-1	.	.	TGCAGTGCTCCCGACCGGATGGGGACTGAAGCTTTCTTT	CSAPDRMGTEAFF
TRBV29-1	TRBJ2-1	.	.	TGCAGCCTTCTCATAGGCAGGAATGAGCAGTTCTTC	CSLLIGRNEQFF
TRBV24-1	TRBJ2-5	.	.	TGTGCCACCAGTGTGGGGGGAAACCAAGAGACCCAGTACTTC	CATSVGGNQETQYF
TRBV7-6	TRBJ1-2	.	TRBD1	TGTGCCAGCAGCTCACAGGGGGCGGTTTCTGGCTACACCTTC	CASSSQGAVSGYTF
TRBV19	TRBJ2-7	.	.	TGTGCCAGTAGTATAGGAGGATCAGCCAGCCAACTCGAGCAGTACTTC	CASSIGGSASQLEQYF
TRBV7-9	TRBJ1-5	.	TRBD1	TGTGCCAGCAGCTTAAATTCAGGGGGCGGTCAGCCCCAGCATTTC	CASSLNSGGGQPQHF
TRBV24-1	TRBJ1-1	.	TRBD1	TGTGCCACCAGTGATGGGACAGGGGTGAACACTGAAGCTTTCTTT	CATSDGTGVNTEAFF
TRBV6-6	TRBJ1-5	.	.	TGTGCCAGCATCAGGTGGGCCAGCCTCTATAGCAATCAGCCCCAGCATTTT	CASIRWASLYSNQPQHF
TRBV9	TRBJ2-6	many	.	TGTGCCAGCAGCCTCCAGGGAGCTGGGGCCAACGTCCTGACTTTC	CASSLQGAGANVLTF
TRBV24-1	TRBJ2-5	.	TRBD1	TGTGCCCCCAGTGACCCAAGGACAGGGAAGCAGACCCAGTACTTC	CAPSDPRTGKQTQYF
TRBV29-1	TRBJ1-2	many	.	TGCAGCGTTGTTGACTACTATGGCTACACCTTC	CSVVDYYGYTF
TRBV10-2	TRBJ2-7	.	.	TGCGCCAGCAGTGAGTCTCAGGACTCCGACTACGAGCAGTACTTC	CASSESQDSDYEQYF
TRBV7-3	TRBJ2-2	.	TRBD2	TGTGCCAGCAGACCCGGTGGGGGGGGGGAGAACGGGGAGCTGTTTTTT	CASRPGGGGENGELFF
TRBV7-8	TRBJ2-7	.	.	TGTGCCAGCAGCTCAGAGTGGCAGGACTCCTACGAGCAGTACTTC	CASSSEWQDSYEQYF
TRBV2	TRBJ1-1	few	.	TGTGCCAGCAGTCTACAGGGAGGAACTGAAGCTTTCTTT	CASSLQGGTEAFF
TRBV10-1	TRBJ2-2	.	.	TGCGCCAGCAGTGAAGGCCTACGGACAGGGGAGCTGTTTTTT	CASSEGLRTGELFF
TRBV11-2	TRBJ2-7	.	.	TGTGCCAGCAGCTTAGATCGAGGTCGGGGGGCTTACGAGCAGTACTTC	CASSLDRGRGAYEQYF
TRBV6-5	TRBJ1-2	.	.	TGTGCCAGCAGTTACTCGATGGCCGGCGGAAGCTATGGCTACACCTTC	CASSYSMAGGSYGYTF
TRBV7-7	TRBJ2-7	.	.	TGTGCCTGCAGTCCAGGGGAGGAGTACGGGCAGTACTTC	CACSPGEEYGQYF
TRBV6-4	TRBJ2-1	medium-sized	TRBD1	TGTGCCAGCAGTGGACAGGGGGTAAACAATGAGCAGTTCTTC	CASSGQGVNNEQFF
TRBV7-9	TRBJ1-2	.	.	TGTGCCAGCAGCTTAGTAGGACAGATCAACTATGGCTACACCTTC	CASSLVGQINYGYTF
TRBV5-1	TRBJ2-3	many	TRBD2	TGCGCCAGCAGCGGGACTAGCGGGAGTCCCACAGATACGCAGTATTTT	CASSGTSGSPTDTQYF
TRBV2	TRBJ2-6	.	.	TGTGCCACGACGGGAAGCTCTGGGGCCAACGTCCTGACTTTC	CATTGSSGANVLTF
TRBV12-3/TRBV12-4	TRBJ2-5	.	.	TGTGCCAGCGGGCGACTAGTAGGAGAGACCCAGTACTTC	CASGRLVGETQYF
TRBV24-1	TRBJ2-5	.	TRBD2	TGTGCCACCAGTGATTTTTGGCCAGCGGGAGGGAAGGAGACCCAGTACTTC	CATSDFWPAGGKETQYF
TRBV6-2/TRBV6-3	TRBJ2-6	.	.	TGTGCCACAGACCCCGGGGCCAACGTCCTGACTTTC	CATDPGANVLTF
TRBV4-1	TRBJ2-7	many	.	TGCGCCAGCAGCCAGGGGTTAGGGGTAGAGCAGTACTTC	CASSQGLGVEQYF
TRBV9	TRBJ1-6	.	TRBD1	TGTGCCAGCAGCGCTCGGAGACAGGGAGGTAATTCACCCCTCCACTTT	CASSARRQGGNSPLHF
TRBV19	TRBJ2-7	.	.	TGTGCCAGTAGTACGATACCGGGATCCTACGAGCAGTACTTC	CASSTIPGSYEQYF
TRBV5-7	TRBJ1-2	.	.	TGTGCCAGCAGCTTGGCGGGGGCAGGGGCCCACTATGGCTACACCTTC	CASSLAGAGAHYGYTF
TRBV6-1	TRBJ1-1	.	.	TGTGCCAGCAGTGGAGGAGGGGCTGAAGCTTTCTTT	CASSGGGAEAFF
TRBV7-6	TRBJ2-6	.	TRBD1	TGTGCCAGCAGCTTGGGACAGTCTGGGGCCAACGTCCTGACTTTC	CASSLGQSGANVLTF